These 10 T cell receptor beta chains were all obtained from the same sample, sequenced in a study of CD8 T cells in ankylosing spondylitis. TCRdb redid the calling of the 5' RACE reads with MiXCR, one entry per CDR3 protein. The table shows around 340,000 distinct CDR3 sequences, with roughly 14% occurring only once. Sequencing was carried out using blood, either unsorted or a sorted T cell fraction (not recorded which). The source is a male donor with ankylosing spondylitis or in good health (not recorded which).

There are many counts of this clonotype. The chain combines TRBV14 with TRBJ2-5; 7 bases line up with TRBD1. The germline V gene has CDR1 SGHDN and CDR2 FVKESK. V dropped 3 bases and J dropped 4; count of bases not matched to a gene: 11. The CDR3 sequence is 16 residues long. CDR3 residues: CASSHRDRGTRETQYF. The CDR3 DNA reads as TGTGCCAGCAGCCACCGGGACAGAGGCACGAGAGAGACCCAGTACTTC.

This clonotype was counted at least ten times. The rearrangement joins TRBV20-1 to TRBJ1-5, with 11 positions matching TRBD1. Unmatched junction bases numbered 1, after V lost 6 bases and J lost 6 bases. The length of the CDR3 is 12 residues. CDR1 is DFQATT and CDR2 is SNEGSKA in the germline V gene (reference sequence). The DNA for the CDR3 is TGCAGTGCGGACAGGGGGCTTCAGCCCCAGCATTTT. Amino acid sequence: CSADRGLQPQHF.

This chain links TRBV6-4 with TRBJ1-1; no clear D. V was clipped by 5 bases and J by 2 bases, with 9 bases between them. CDR1 MRHNA and CDR2 SNTAGT come from the germline V gene. The CDR3 runs 13 residues. The CDR3 region has the DNA TGTGCCAGCAGTACCTCGATAAACACTGAAGCTTTCTTT. Residues: CASSTSINTEAFF.

The V gene is TRBV10-3, the J gene TRBJ2-1; TRBD2 matches at 13 bases. This CDR3 has 16 residues. CDR1 and CDR2 (germline): ENHRY, SYGVKD. The V gene end was trimmed by 0 bases and the J gene end by 6 bases; junction bases not matched to a gene: 2. The CDR3 DNA follows: TGTGCCATCAGTGAGTCGTGGACTAGCGGGGGCAATGAGCAGTTCTTC. Its translation: CAISESWTSGGNEQFF.

This sequence joins TRBV3-1 and TRBJ1-2; no clear D gene. From germline, CDR1 is LGHDT and CDR2 YNNKEL (reference sequence). The CDR3 runs to 12 residues. V dropped 3 bases and J dropped 8 bases, with 10 bases sitting between them. The CDR3 nucleotides read TGTGCCAGCAGCCAGGCTACTGTGGGCTACACCTTC. Amino acid sequence: CASSQATVGYTF.

The table lists this clonotype with many counts. This sequence joins TRBV29-1 and TRBJ2-5; the match to TRBD1 covers 9 bases. V lost 6 bases, J lost 4 bases, and 12 bases stayed unmatched. CDR1 SQVTM and CDR2 ANQGSEA come from the germline V gene. The CDR3 runs to 15 residues. The CDR3 nucleotides are TGCAGCGTGGAGAGGGACAGGGTTTCCTCAGAGACCCAGTACTTC. Amino acids: CSVERDRVSSETQYF.

This clonotype was recorded at least ten times. The chain joins TRBV5-1 to TRBJ1-2, with D maybe TRBD1 (6 bases). V was trimmed by 0 bases and J by 4 bases, leaving 13 bases between them. CDR3 length: 15 amino acids. Germline lookup yields CDR1 SGHRS and CDR2 YFSETQ. This CDR3 reads CASSLDGGPSYGYTF. The CDR3 coding sequence is TGCGCCAGCAGCTTGGATGGGGGCCCATCCTATGGCTACACCTTC.

At least ten counts were recorded for this clonotype. This chain joins TRBV12-3 or TRBV12-4 and TRBJ1-1, with 7 bases identical to TRBD1. Germline trimming cut 6 bases from V and 2 bases from J; bases unmatched to any gene: 6. The CDR3 sequence is 14 residues long. CDR3 DNA sequence: TGTGCCAGCAGCCGCGGACAGGCAAACACTGAAGCTTTCTTT. It codes for CASSRGQANTEAFF.

This clonotype was observed a few times. The CDR3 DNA follows: TGTGCCAGCAGCCTCCGGCCGGGGTGGGCTGAAAAACTGTTTTTT. Its protein product is CASSLRPGWAEKLFF. The gene calls are TRBV11-2 and TRBJ1-4; D not certain. The CDR3 runs 15 residues. CDR1 is SGHAT and CDR2 is FQNNGV in the germline V gene. V lost 5 bases and J lost 7, with 17 bases in between.

This chain joins TRBV15 and TRBJ2-1; D not resolved. In germline, CDR1 is LNHNV, CDR2 YYDKDF (reference sequence). The CDR3 covers 12 residues. Trimming shortened V by 6 bases and J by 14 bases, and 17 bases separated the two germline ends. The CDR3 coding sequence is TGTGCCACCAGGACTGGTGGAGCTACGGAGTTCTTC. Its protein is CATRTGGATEFF.